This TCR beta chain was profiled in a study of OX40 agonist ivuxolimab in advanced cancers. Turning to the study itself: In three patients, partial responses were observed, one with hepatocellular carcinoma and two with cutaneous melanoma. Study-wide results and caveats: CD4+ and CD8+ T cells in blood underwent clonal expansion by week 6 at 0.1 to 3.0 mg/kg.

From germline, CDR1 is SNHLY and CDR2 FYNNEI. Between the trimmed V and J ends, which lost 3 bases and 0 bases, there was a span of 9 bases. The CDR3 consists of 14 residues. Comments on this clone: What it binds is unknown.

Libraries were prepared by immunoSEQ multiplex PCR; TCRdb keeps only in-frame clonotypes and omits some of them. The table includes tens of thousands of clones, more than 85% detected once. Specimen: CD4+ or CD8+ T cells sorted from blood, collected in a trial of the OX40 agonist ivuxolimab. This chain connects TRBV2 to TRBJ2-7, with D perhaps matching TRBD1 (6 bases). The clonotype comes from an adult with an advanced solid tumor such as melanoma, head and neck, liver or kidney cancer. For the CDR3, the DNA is TGTGCCAGCAGTGACCCGGGACACTCCTACGAGCAGTACTTC. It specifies CASSDPGHSYEQYF.